One sample yielded the 3 T cell receptor beta chains listed below, sequenced in a study of OX40 agonist ivuxolimab in advanced cancers. The library came from the immunoSEQ multiplex PCR assay. The immuneACCESS repertoire file appears here via TCRdb, limited to in-frame rearrangements. These files lack a portion of the clones; in checked studies, under half of the deficit traces to unresolved V genes, and the cause of the others is not known. The sample contains roughly 90,000 clones, around 85% of them found a single time. Approximately 1.3% of the sample comes from the top ten. The input for sequencing was CD4+ or CD8+ T cells sorted from blood, taken in a trial of the OX40 agonist ivuxolimab. These receptors were taken from an adult with an advanced solid tumor such as melanoma, head and neck, liver or kidney cancer.

The chain links TRBV6-4 to TRBJ2-1, with D maybe TRBD1 (5 bases). V lost 2 bases, J lost 6 bases, and 11 bases lay in between. Looked up from germline, CDR1 is MRHNA and CDR2 is SNTAGT. The CDR3 length is 14 residues. The DNA of the CDR3 is TGTGCCAGCAGTGACCAGCAGGGAAGCAATGAGCAGTTCTTC. Translation gives CASSDQQGSNEQFF.

The CDR3 DNA follows: TGTGCCAGTACCCTTGGGGGGGGATTGAACTATGGCTACACCTTC. Its protein product is CASTLGGGLNYGYTF. The chain uses TRBV19 and TRBJ1-2; the D gene is possibly TRBD1 (5 bases). The V end lost 7 bases, the J end lost 2 bases, and 17 bases lay between the germline ends. The germline V gene has CDR1 LNHDA and CDR2 SQIVND (reference sequence). The CDR3 covers 15 residues.

V usage is TRBV18 and J usage is TRBJ1-4, with TRBD1 as a possible D gene (5 bases). Germline V gene data show CDR1 as KGHSH and CDR2 as LQKENI. This CDR3 contains 14 residues. Deletions cut 3 bases from V and 8 bases from J, with 13 bases between. CDR3 loop: CASSPSRGVEKLFF. The CDR3 DNA reads TGTGCCAGCTCACCTTCCCGGGGGGTCGAAAAACTGTTTTTT.